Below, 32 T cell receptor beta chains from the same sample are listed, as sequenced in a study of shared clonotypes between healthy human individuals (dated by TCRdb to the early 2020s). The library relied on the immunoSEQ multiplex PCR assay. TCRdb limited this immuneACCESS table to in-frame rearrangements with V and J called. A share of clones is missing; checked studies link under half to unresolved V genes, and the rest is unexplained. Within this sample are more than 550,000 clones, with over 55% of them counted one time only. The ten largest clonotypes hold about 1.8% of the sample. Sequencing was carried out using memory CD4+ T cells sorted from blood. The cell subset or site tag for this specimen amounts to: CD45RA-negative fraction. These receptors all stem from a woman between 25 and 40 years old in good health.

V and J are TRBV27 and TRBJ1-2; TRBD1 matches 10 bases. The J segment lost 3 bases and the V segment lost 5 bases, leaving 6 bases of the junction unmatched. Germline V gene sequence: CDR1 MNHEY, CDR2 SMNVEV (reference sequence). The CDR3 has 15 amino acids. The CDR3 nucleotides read TGTGCCAGCAGTCGTTCCGGGACAGGGGACTATGGCTACACCTTC. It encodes CASSRSGTGDYGYTF.

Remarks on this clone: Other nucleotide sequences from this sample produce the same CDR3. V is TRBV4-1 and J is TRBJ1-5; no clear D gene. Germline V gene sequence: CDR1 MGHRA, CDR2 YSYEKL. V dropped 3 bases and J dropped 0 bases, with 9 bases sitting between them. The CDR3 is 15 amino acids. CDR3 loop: CASSQATDSNQPQHF. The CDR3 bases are TGCGCCAGCAGCCAGGCAACGGATAGCAATCAGCCCCAGCATTTT.

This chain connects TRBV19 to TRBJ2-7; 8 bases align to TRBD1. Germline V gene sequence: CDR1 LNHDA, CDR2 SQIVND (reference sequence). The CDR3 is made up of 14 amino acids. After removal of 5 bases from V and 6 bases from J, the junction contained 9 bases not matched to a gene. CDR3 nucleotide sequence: TGTGCCAGTAGTGTCGACAGGGGTTCCGGCGAGCAGTACTTC. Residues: CASSVDRGSGEQYF. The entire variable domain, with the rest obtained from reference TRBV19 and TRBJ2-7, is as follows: DGGITQSPKYLFRKEGQNVTLSCEQNLNHDAMYWYRQDPGQGLRLIYYSQIVNDFQKGDIAEGYSVSREKKESFPLTVTSAQKNPTAFYLCASSVDRGSGEQYFGPGTRLTVT.

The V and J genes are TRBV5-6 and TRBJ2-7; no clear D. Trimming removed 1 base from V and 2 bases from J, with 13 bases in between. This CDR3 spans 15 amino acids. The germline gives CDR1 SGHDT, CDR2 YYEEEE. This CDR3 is CASSLSFPATYEQYF. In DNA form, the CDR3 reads TGTGCCAGCAGCTTGTCGTTTCCAGCCACCTACGAGCAGTACTTC.

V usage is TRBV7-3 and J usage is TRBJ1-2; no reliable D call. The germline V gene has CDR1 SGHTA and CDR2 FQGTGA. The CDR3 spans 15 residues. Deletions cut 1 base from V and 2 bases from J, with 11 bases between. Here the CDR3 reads CASSLMGGNNYGYTF. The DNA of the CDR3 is TGTGCCAGCAGCTTAATGGGAGGAAACAACTATGGCTACACCTTC.

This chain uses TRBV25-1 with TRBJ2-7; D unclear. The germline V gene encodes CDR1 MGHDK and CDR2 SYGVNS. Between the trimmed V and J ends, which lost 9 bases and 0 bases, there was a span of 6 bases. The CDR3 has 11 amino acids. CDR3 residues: CASQRSYEQYF. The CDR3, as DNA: TGTGCCAGTCAACGCTCCTACGAGCAGTACTTC.

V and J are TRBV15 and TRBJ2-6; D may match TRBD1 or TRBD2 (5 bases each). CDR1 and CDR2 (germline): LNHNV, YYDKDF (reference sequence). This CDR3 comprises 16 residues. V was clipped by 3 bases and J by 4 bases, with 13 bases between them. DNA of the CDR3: TGTGCCACCAGCAGTTATGGGGGTGGCGGGGCCAACGTCCTGACTTTC. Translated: CATSSYGGGGANVLTF.

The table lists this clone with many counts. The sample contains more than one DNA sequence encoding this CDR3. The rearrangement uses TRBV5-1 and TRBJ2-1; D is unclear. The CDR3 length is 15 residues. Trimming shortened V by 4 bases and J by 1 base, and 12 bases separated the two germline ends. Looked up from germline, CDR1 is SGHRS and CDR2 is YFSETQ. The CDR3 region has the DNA TGCGCCAGCAGCCCCGACTCCGTTTCCTACAATGAGCAGTTCTTC. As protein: CASSPDSVSYNEQFF.

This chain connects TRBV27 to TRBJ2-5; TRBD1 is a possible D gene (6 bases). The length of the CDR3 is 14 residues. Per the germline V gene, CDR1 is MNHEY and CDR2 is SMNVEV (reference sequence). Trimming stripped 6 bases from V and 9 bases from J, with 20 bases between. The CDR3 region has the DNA TGTGCCAGCAGGTCCCTCGACAGGCCTTTGGCCCAGTACTTC. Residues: CASRSLDRPLAQYF.

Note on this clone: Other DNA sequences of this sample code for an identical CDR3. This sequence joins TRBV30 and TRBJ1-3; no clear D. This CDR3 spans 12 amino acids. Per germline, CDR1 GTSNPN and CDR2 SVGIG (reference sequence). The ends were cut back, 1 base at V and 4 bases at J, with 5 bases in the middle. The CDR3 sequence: CAWSGSGNTIYF. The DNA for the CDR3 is TGTGCCTGGAGTGGTTCCGGAAACACCATATATTTT.

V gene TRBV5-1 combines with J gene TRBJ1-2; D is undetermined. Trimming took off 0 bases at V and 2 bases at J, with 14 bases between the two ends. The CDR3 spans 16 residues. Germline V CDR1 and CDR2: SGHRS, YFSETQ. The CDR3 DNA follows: TGCGCCAGCAGCTTGGGGGGTAGTGGCAGGAACTATGGCTACACCTTC. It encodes CASSLGGSGRNYGYTF.

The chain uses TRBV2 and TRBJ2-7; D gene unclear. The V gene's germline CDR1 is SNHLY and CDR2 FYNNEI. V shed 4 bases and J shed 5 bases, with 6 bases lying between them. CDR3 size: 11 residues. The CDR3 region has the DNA TGTGCCAGCAGTGTCTACGACGAGCAGTACTTC. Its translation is CASSVYDEQYF.

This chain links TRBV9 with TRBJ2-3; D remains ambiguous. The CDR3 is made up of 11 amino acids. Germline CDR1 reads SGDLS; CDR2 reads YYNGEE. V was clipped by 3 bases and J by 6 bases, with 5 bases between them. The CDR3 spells CASSGRDTQYF. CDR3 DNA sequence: TGTGCCAGCAGCGGCAGGGATACGCAGTATTTT.

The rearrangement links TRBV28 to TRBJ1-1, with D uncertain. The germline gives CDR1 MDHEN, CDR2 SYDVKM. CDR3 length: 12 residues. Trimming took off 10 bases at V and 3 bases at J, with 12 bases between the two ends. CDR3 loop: CAISVGDTEAFF. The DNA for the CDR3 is TGTGCCATCTCGGTCGGGGACACTGAAGCTTTCTTT.

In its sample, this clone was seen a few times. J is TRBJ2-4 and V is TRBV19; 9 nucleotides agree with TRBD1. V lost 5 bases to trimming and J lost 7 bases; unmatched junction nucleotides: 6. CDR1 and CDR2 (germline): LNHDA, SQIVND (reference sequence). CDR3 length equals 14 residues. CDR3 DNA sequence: TGTGCCAGTAGTCCCGACAGGGGGTGGAACATTCAGTACTTC. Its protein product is CASSPDRGWNIQYF.

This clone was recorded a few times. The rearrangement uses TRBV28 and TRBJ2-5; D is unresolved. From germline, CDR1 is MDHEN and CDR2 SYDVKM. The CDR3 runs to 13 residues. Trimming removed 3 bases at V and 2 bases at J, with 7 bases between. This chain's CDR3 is CASSFMAQETQYF. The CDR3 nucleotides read TGTGCCAGCAGTTTTATGGCTCAAGAGACCCAGTACTTC.

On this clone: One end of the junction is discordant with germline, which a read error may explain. CDR3 sequence reads: CSAEQGALAEAFF. In DNA, the CDR3 is TGCAGCGCTGAACAGGGGGCACTCGCTGAAGCTTTCTTT. The chain combines TRBV29-1 with TRBJ1-1, with 9 bases lining up with TRBD1. Germline loops: CDR1 SQVTM, CDR2 ANQGSEA. CDR3 length: 13 residues.

The CDR3 here is CASSQEGRGAVVTEAFF. CDR3 nucleotides: TGTGCCAGCAGCCAAGAAGGGAGGGGAGCGGTAGTCACTGAAGCTTTCTTT. This chain joins TRBV4-2 and TRBJ1-1; a possible D gene is TRBD1 (5 bases). The V end was cut by 0 bases, the J end by 4 bases, with 18 bases between. CDR3 size: 17 residues. CDR1 and CDR2 (germline): LGHNA, YNFKEQ.

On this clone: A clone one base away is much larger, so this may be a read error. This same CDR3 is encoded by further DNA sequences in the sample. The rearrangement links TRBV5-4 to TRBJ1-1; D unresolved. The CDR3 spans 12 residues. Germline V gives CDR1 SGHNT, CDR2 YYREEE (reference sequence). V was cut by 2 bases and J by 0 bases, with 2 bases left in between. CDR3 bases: TGTGCCAGCAGCTTAGTGAACACTGAAGCTTTCTTT. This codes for CASSLVNTEAFF.

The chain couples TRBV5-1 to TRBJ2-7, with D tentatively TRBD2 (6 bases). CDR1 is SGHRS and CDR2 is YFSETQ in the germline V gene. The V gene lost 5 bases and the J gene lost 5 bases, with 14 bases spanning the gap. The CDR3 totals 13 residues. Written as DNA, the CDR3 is TGCGCCAGCAGGTCCCTAGCGATTGACGAGCAGTACTTC. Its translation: CASRSLAIDEQYF.

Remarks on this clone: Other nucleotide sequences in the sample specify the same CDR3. CDR3 DNA sequence: TGTGCCAGCAGTTTGAGGGGTCCGTACGAGCAGTACTTC. Its translation: CASSLRGPYEQYF. This chain connects TRBV28 to TRBJ2-7; D tentatively reads TRBD1 or TRBD2 (5 bases each). CDR1 MDHEN and CDR2 SYDVKM come from the germline V gene. The V gene lost 3 bases and the J gene lost 4 bases, with 10 bases spanning the gap. The CDR3 is made up of 13 amino acids.

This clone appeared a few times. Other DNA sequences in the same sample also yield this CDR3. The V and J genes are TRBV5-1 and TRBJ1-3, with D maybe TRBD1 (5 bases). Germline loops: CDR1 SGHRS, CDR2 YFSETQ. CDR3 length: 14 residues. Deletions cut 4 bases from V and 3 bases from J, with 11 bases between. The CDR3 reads CASSLGTDGNTIYF. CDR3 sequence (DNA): TGCGCCAGCAGCCTCGGGACGGATGGAAACACCATATATTTT.

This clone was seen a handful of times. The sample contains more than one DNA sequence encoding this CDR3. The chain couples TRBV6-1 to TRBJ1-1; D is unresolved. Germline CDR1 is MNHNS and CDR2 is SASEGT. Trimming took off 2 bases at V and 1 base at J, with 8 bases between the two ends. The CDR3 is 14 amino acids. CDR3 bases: TGTGCCAGCAGTGAACGGTCCAGGAACACTGAAGCTTTCTTT. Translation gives CASSERSRNTEAFF.

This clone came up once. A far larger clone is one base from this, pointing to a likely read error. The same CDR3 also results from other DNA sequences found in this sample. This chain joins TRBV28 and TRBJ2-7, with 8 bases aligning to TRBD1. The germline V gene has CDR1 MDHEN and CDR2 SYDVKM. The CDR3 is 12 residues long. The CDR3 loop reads CASSLGTGEQYF. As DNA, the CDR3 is TGTGCCAGCAGCCTCGGGACAGGCGAGCAATACTTC.

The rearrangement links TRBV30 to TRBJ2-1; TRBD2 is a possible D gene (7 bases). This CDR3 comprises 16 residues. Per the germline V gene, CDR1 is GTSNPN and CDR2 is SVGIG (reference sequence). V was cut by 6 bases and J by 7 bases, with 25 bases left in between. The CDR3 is CACSTLGGRAMNEQFF. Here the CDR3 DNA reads TGTGCCTGCTCGACCTTAGGGGGGAGGGCCATGAATGAGCAGTTCTTC. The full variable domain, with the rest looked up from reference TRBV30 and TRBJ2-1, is SQTIHQWPATLVQPVGSPLSLECTVEGTSNPNLYWYRQAAGRGLQLLFYSVGIGQISSEVPQNLSASRPQDRQFILSSKKLLLSDSGFYLCACSTLGGRAMNEQFFGPGTRLTVL.

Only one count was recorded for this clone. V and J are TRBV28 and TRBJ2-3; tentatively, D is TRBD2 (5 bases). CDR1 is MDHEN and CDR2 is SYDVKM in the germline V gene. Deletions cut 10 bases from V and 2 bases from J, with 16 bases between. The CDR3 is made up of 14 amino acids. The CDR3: CATGLSTLTDTQYF. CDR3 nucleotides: TGTGCCACCGGACTTTCCACCCTCACAGATACGCAGTATTTT.

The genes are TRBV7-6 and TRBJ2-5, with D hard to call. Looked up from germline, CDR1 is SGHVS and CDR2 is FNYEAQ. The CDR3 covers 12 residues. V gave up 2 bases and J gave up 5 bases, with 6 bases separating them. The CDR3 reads CASSLWSETQYF. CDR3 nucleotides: TGTGCCAGCAGCTTATGGTCGGAGACCCAGTACTTC.

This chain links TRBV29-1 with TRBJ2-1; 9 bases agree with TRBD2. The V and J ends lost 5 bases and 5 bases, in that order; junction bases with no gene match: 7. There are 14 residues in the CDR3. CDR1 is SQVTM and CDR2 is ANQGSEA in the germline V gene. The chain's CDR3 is CSVISGSFHNEQFF. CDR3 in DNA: TGCAGCGTTATTAGCGGGAGTTTCCACAATGAGCAGTTCTTC.

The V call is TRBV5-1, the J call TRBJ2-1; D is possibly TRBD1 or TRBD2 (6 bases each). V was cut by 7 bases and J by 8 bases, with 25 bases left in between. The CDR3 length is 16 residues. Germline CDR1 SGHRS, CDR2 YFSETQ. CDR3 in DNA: TGCGCCAGCTGTGAGGTTGGGGGACTCGGGGGCGATGAGCAGTTCTTC. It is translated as CASCEVGGLGGDEQFF. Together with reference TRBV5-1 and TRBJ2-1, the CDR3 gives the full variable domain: KAGVTQTPRYLIKTRGQQVTLSCSPISGHRSVSWYQQTPGQGLQFLFEYFSETQRNKGNFPGRFSGRQFSNSRSEMNVSTLELGDSALYLCASCEVGGLGGDEQFFGPGTRLTVL.

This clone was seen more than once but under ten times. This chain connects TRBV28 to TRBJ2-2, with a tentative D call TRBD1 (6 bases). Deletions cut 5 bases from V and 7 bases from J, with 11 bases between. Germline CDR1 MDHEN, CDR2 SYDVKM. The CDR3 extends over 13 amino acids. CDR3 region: CASSRSGVGELFF. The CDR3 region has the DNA TGTGCCAGCAGTCGATCAGGGGTCGGGGAGCTGTTTTTT.

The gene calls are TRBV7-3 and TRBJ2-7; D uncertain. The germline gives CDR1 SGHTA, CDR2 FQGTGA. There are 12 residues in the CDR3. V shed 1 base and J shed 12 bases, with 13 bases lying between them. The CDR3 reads CASSLSHSPLYF. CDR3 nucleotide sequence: TGTGCCAGCAGCTTAAGCCACTCCCCACTGTACTTC.

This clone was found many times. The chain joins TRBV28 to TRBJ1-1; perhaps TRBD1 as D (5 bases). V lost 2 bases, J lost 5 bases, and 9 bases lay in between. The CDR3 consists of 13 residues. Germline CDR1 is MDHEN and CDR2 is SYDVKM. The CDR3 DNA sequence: TGTGCCAGCAGTTTACCAGGGAGGACTGAAGCTTTCTTT. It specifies CASSLPGRTEAFF.